This T cell receptor (beta chain) was documented in a study of cytomegalovirus exposure and HLA in healthy donors. Study-wide results and caveats: There were a few CMV-associated chains whose specificity for CMV antigens was confirmed in vitro.

The trim removed 4 bases at V and 0 bases at J, leaving 6 bases unmatched. The CDR3 is made up of 15 amino acids. Germline CDR1 reads SGHKS; CDR2 reads YYEKEE (reference sequence). On this clone: Its antigen is undetermined.

Primers: 60 Vbeta forward and 13 Jbeta reverse. Libraries were prepared by immunoSEQ multiplex PCR; TCRdb keeps only in-frame clonotypes and omits some of them. The sample carries about 190,000 clones, 65% to 85% recorded once. The sequence came from a male donor in good health and CMV-seronegative. This rearrangement joins TRBV5-5 to TRBJ2-7; 8 nucleotides match TRBD1. The sample taken for sequencing was PBMCs. CDR3: CASSATGVSSYEQYF. The CDR3, as DNA: TGTGCCAGCAGCGCGACAGGGGTGAGCTCCTACGAGCAGTACTTC.